Listed below are T cell receptor beta chains from one sample, sequenced in a study of T cell changes during pregnancy in multiple sclerosis. Only in-frame clones appear in the TCRdb table, and some are missing; sequencing was by immunoSEQ multiplex PCR. This table has 40,000 to 55,000 clones, around nine tenths appearing once. Sequenced material: CD4+ T cells from peripheral blood mononuclear cells, taken before pregnancy. The receptor set was obtained from a female donor with multiple sclerosis, enrolled in a pregnancy study. Each CDR3 is given with its conserved first and last residue. The D gene is left open where the match is weak. Size tells how often a clone was seen (once, few, many) or the class of an expanded clone, and some rows leave it out.

j_call clone_size v_call d_call cdr3_aa cdr3_nt
TRBJ2-7 NA TRBV7-2 TRBD1 CASSFGQGASYEQYF TGTGCCAGCAGCTTCGGACAGGGGGCCTCCTACGAGCAGTACTTC
TRBJ2-7 NA TRBV6-4 NA CASSDHRGISGGLSYEQYF TGTGCCAGCAGTGACCATCGTGGAATTTCGGGGGGCCTCTCCTACGAGCAGTACTTC
TRBJ2-7 NA TRBV18 TRBD2 CASSPGGVTYEQYF TGTGCCAGCTCACCAGGGGGGGTAACCTACGAGCAGTACTTC
TRBJ1-1 NA TRBV29-1 NA CSVGQNTEAFF TGCAGCGTCGGACAGAACACTGAAGCTTTCTTT
TRBJ2-7 NA TRBV10-3 NA CAISERGGYEQYF TGTGCCATCAGTGAGAGGGGGGGATACGAGCAGTACTTC
TRBJ1-2 few TRBV6-5 NA CASSAFGGNYGYTF TGTGCCAGCAGTGCCTTCGGGGGTAACTATGGCTACACCTTC
TRBJ2-7 NA TRBV2 NA CASSESPAYEQYF TGTGCCAGCAGTGAATCACCAGCCTACGAGCAGTACTTC
TRBJ1-6 NA TRBV5-4 NA CASSLPSGVTLHF TGTGCCAGCAGCTTGCCATCAGGGGTCACCCTCCACTTT
TRBJ1-1 NA TRBV27 NA CASSPRRAGGTEAFF TGTGCCAGCAGTCCCCGTAGAGCCGGGGGCACTGAAGCTTTCTTT
TRBJ2-7 NA TRBV7-2 TRBD2 CASSLSAGGSSYEQYF TGTGCCAGCAGCTTGTCTGCGGGGGGAAGCTCCTACGAGCAGTACTTC
TRBJ2-6 NA TRBV10-3 TRBD1 CAISGGTGGKTGANVLTF TGTGCCATCAGCGGAGGGACAGGGGGCAAAACTGGGGCCAACGTCCTGACTTTC
TRBJ2-5 NA TRBV29-1 TRBD1 CSAWGQAQETQYF TGCAGCGCCTGGGGACAGGCCCAAGAGACCCAGTACTTC
TRBJ2-1 NA TRBV6-6 NA CASSPPGAHEQFF TGTGCCAGCAGTCCGCCAGGGGCCCATGAGCAGTTCTTC
TRBJ2-1 NA TRBV5-1 NA CASSLEWGVAYNEQFF TGCGCCAGCAGCTTGGAATGGGGGGTCGCGTACAATGAGCAGTTCTTC
TRBJ2-5 NA TRBV11-2 NA CASSLERGSQETQYF TGTGCCAGCAGCTTAGAGAGAGGCAGCCAAGAGACCCAGTACTTC
TRBJ2-1 NA TRBV10-3 TRBD1 CAIRRQGGSYNEQFF TGTGCCATCAGGAGACAGGGCGGGTCCTACAATGAGCAGTTCTTC
TRBJ2-1 NA TRBV29-1 NA CSVILSYNEQFF TGTAGCGTTATACTCTCCTACAATGAGCAGTTCTTC
TRBJ2-1 NA TRBV18 TRBD1 CASSLQGQGSSYNEQFF TGTGCCAGCTCACTTCAGGGACAGGGGAGCTCCTACAATGAGCAGTTCTTC
TRBJ2-5 NA TRBV9 TRBD1 CASSGFAGTGQETRYF TGTGCCAGCAGCGGATTTGCCGGGACAGGGCAAGAGACCCGGTACTTC
TRBJ2-5 NA TRBV11-2 TRBD2 CASSLDTGLAGSKTQYF TGTGCCAGCAGCTTAGACACGGGACTAGCGGGCTCTAAGACCCAGTACTTC
TRBJ1-5 NA TRBV7-2 TRBD1 CASSLTEGGNGQPQHF TGTGCCAGCAGCTTGACGGAAGGGGGCAATGGGCAGCCCCAGCATTTT
TRBJ2-2 NA TRBV5-4 TRBD2 CASSLAGLAGLTGGLFF TGTGCCAGCAGCTTGGCGGGACTAGCGGGGCTCACCGGGGGGCTGTTTTTT
TRBJ1-5 NA TRBV10-3 NA CATGHLLSNQPQHF TGTGCCACCGGACACCTTTTGAGCAATCAGCCCCAGCATTTT
TRBJ2-7 NA TRBV11-2 TRBD1 CASSLDRQVGEQYF TGTGCCAGCAGCTTGGACAGGCAAGTGGGCGAGCAGTACTTC
TRBJ2-5 NA TRBV15 TRBD1 CATSGRQGWMETQYF TGTGCCACCAGCGGAAGACAGGGTTGGATGGAGACCCAGTACTTC
TRBJ1-2 NA TRBV18 NA CASSGGRENYGYTF TGTGCCAGCTCAGGAGGAAGGGAGAACTATGGCTACACCTTC
TRBJ2-2 NA TRBV6-6 NA CAIGGGTGELFF TGTGCCATCGGGGGTGGCACCGGGGAGCTGTTTTTT
TRBJ1-4 NA TRBV7-9 TRBD1 CASSLLVGTGYATNEKLFF TGTGCCAGCAGCTTACTTGTCGGGACAGGGTATGCAACTAATGAAAAACTGTTTTTT
TRBJ1-1 few TRBV19 NA CASSIMESTEAFF TGTGCCAGTAGTATAATGGAGAGCACTGAAGCTTTCTTT
TRBJ1-2 NA TRBV4-3 NA CASSQDLGVDGYTF TGCGCCAGCAGCCAAGATTTAGGGGTCGATGGCTACACCTTC
TRBJ2-7 NA TRBV5-1 TRBD1 CASSTGTGNYEQYF TGCGCCAGCAGCACCGGGACAGGGAACTACGAGCAGTACTTC
TRBJ1-5 NA TRBV2 NA CASRMRTYSNQPQHF TGTGCCAGCAGGATGAGGACTTATAGCAATCAGCCCCAGCATTTT
TRBJ2-2 NA TRBV9 NA CASSVDPRVAGELFF TGTGCCAGCAGCGTAGATCCGAGGGTTGCCGGGGAGCTGTTTTTT
TRBJ1-2 NA TRBV28 TRBD1 CATKATGGFHGYTF TGTGCCACCAAGGCGACAGGGGGCTTTCATGGCTACACCTTC
TRBJ2-2 NA TRBV19 TRBD2 CASTSGGGLNTGELFF TGTGCCAGTACTAGCGGTGGAGGTCTGAACACCGGGGAGCTGTTTTTT
TRBJ2-3 NA TRBV6-4 TRBD2 CASSDSVAGSSTDTQYF TGTGCCAGCAGTGACTCAGTAGCGGGCAGTAGCACAGATACGCAGTATTTT